This T cell receptor beta chain is from a study of blood T cell repertoires in COVID-19. Produced via immunoSEQ multiplex PCR; TCRdb's table is partial and in-frame only. The sample lists about 260,000 clones; around four fifths were seen once. The sample consisted of peripheral blood. The source is a woman between 50 and 59 years old who had recovered from COVID-19.

CDR3 loop: CSVEDPDRGSYNEQFF. CDR3 nucleotides: TGCAGCGTTGAAGATCCTGACAGGGGCTCCTACAATGAGCAGTTCTTC. The gene calls are TRBV29-1 and TRBJ2-1, with 8 bases fitting TRBD1. CDR1 and CDR2 from the germline V gene are SQVTM and ANQGSEA. V lost 0 bases to trimming and J lost 0 bases; unmatched junction nucleotides: 4. This CDR3 spans 16 amino acids.